A single sample gave rise to the 27 T cell receptor beta chains below, sequenced in a study of CD8 T cells in ankylosing spondylitis. One entry per CDR3 protein, called by TCRdb with MiXCR from the 5' RACE reads. The sample has a few hundred thousand distinct CDR3 sequences, about 10% seen once. Sequences were obtained from blood, either unsorted or a sorted T cell fraction (not recorded which). The source of these receptors is a male donor with ankylosing spondylitis or in good health (not recorded which).

This clonotype was seen at least ten times. The rearrangement uses TRBV5-1 and TRBJ2-2, with no clear D. The CDR3 contains 15 residues. V shed 7 bases and J shed 2 bases, with 15 bases lying between them. Germline assignment: CDR1 SGHRS and CDR2 YFSETQ. The DNA for the CDR3 is TGCGCCAGCCGCTGGGCAGGCAGTAACACCGGGGAGCTGTTTTTT. As protein: CASRWAGSNTGELFF.

The CDR3 DNA is TGTGCCAGCAGCGAAGCGGGAGGACAACAAGAGACCCAGTACTTC. This sequence encodes CASSEAGGQQETQYF. The rearrangement links TRBV28 to TRBJ2-5, with 9 bases aligning to TRBD2. Per germline, CDR1 MDHEN and CDR2 SYDVKM. The CDR3 consists of 15 residues. Unmatched junction bases numbered 7, after V lost 6 bases and J lost 2 bases.

The chain recombines TRBV20-1 with TRBJ2-7, with a possible D match to TRBD2 (6 bases). Trimming shortened V by 6 bases and J by 2 bases, and 17 bases separated the two germline ends. CDR3 length: 14 amino acids. The germline gives CDR1 DFQATT, CDR2 SNEGSKA (reference sequence). The CDR3 region is CSARRASATYEQYF. CDR3 nucleotide sequence: TGCAGTGCCAGAAGGGCTAGCGCCACCTACGAGCAGTACTTC.

V and J are TRBV3-1 and TRBJ1-2, with D unresolved. Germline values: CDR1 LGHDT, CDR2 YNNKEL (reference sequence). The CDR3 is made up of 13 amino acids. Trimming took off 0 bases at V and 7 bases at J, with 9 bases between the two ends. As DNA, the CDR3 is TGTGCCAGCAGCCAAGATCGGCATAGTGGCTACACCTTC. Translating gives CASSQDRHSGYTF.

Remarks on this clonotype: At one boundary the junction diverges from the germline segment, which might be a read error. The rearrangement uses TRBV12-3 or TRBV12-4 and TRBJ2-3, with 11 bases lining up with TRBD2. CDR3 length equals 19 residues. The CDR3 coding sequence is TGTACCAGCAGTTTTCTAGCGGGGGGATACGCCCTAAGCACAGATACGCAGTATTTT. Protein product: CTSSFLAGGYALSTDTQYF.

At least ten counts were recorded for this clonotype. The chain is built from TRBV15 and TRBJ1-1; no firm D call. The CDR3 totals 13 residues. CDR1 is LNHNV, CDR2 YYDKDF, per germline (reference sequence). With 0 bases removed from V and 5 bases from J, the gap between germline ends came to 7 bases. The chain's CDR3 is CATSRDGETEAFF. CDR3 DNA sequence: TGTGCCACCAGCAGAGATGGTGAGACTGAAGCTTTCTTT. Full variable domain (remainder filled in from reference TRBV15 and TRBJ1-1): DAMVIQNPRYQVTQFGKPVTLSCSQTLNHNVMYWYQQKSSQAPKLLFHYYDKDFNNEADTPDNFQSRRPNTSFCFLDIRSPGLGDTAMYLCATSRDGETEAFFGQGTRLTVV.

This clonotype was seen many times. This chain joins TRBV9 and TRBJ1-2; D unresolved. V shed 0 bases and J shed 2 bases, with 11 bases lying between them. Per germline, CDR1 SGDLS and CDR2 YYNGEE. The CDR3 is 15 amino acids. This CDR3 is CASSVGDSPNYGYTF. The CDR3 coding sequence is TGTGCCAGCAGCGTAGGTGACTCCCCAAACTATGGCTACACCTTC.

This clonotype was detected ten times or more. V usage is TRBV5-1 and J usage is TRBJ2-1; TRBD2 matches 8 bases. The CDR3 sequence is 16 residues long. The V gene's germline CDR1 is SGHRS and CDR2 YFSETQ. The V and J ends lost 1 base and 10 bases, in that order; junction bases with no gene match: 13. CDR3 sequence reads: CASSLTGGSGSREQFF. CDR3 sequence (DNA): TGCGCCAGCAGCTTGACAGGAGGAAGCGGGAGTCGCGAGCAGTTCTTC.

This clonotype has more than one count but fewer than ten. The genes are TRBV23-1 and TRBJ1-5; TRBD1 matches at 9 bases. TRBV23-1 has ORF status, its function being uncertain. Trimming at V came to 3 bases and at J to 5 bases, leaving 2 bases not matched to a gene. CDR3 length equals 14 residues. The CDR3 DNA reads as TGCGCCAGCAGTCAGGGACAGGGACATCAGCCCCAGCATTTT. It translates to CASSQGQGHQPQHF.

The chain couples TRBV5-5 to TRBJ2-3; no definite D call. There are 13 residues in the CDR3. Germline V gene lookup returns CDR1 SGHKS and CDR2 YYEKEE (reference sequence). Deletions cut 1 base from V and 2 bases from J, with 5 bases between. DNA for the CDR3: TGTGCCAGCAGCTTGTGGCTCACAGATACGCAGTATTTT. The encoded protein is CASSLWLTDTQYF. The whole variable domain, filled in from reference TRBV5-5 and TRBJ2-3, reads DAGVTQSPTHLIKTRGQQVTLRCSPISGHKSVSWYQQVLGQGPQFIFQYYEKEERGRGNFPDRFSARQFPNYSSELNVNALLLGDSALYLCASSLWLTDTQYFGPGTRLTVL.

The gene calls are TRBV3-1 and TRBJ2-1; a possible D gene is TRBD2 (6 bases). Trimming cost V 3 bases and J 4 bases, with 16 bases left between them. The CDR3 is 16 residues long. CDR1 LGHDT and CDR2 YNNKEL come from the germline V gene (reference sequence). The CDR3 protein is CASSHGQWEAYNEQFF. In DNA, the CDR3 is TGTGCCAGCAGCCATGGCCAGTGGGAGGCTTACAATGAGCAGTTCTTC.

At least ten counts were recorded for this clonotype. This chain joins TRBV5-6 and TRBJ2-1, with D tentatively TRBD2 (5 bases). This CDR3 spans 15 amino acids. Germline loops: CDR1 SGHDT, CDR2 YYEEEE. V was clipped by 0 bases and J by 4 bases, with 11 bases between them. CDR3 amino acids: CASSLGEGRYNEQFF. The DNA of the CDR3 is TGTGCCAGCAGCTTGGGCGAGGGCCGATACAATGAGCAGTTCTTC.

This CDR3 is CASSTRTSGTYNEQFF. The CDR3 nucleotides read TGTGCCAGCAGCACTCGGACTAGCGGGACCTACAATGAGCAGTTCTTC. The chain couples TRBV27 to TRBJ2-1; 12 bases fit TRBD2. CDR1 and CDR2 from the germline V gene are MNHEY and SMNVEV (reference sequence). This CDR3 comprises 16 residues. V was pared by 6 bases and J by 2 bases, with 5 bases of the junction left unmatched.

This clonotype was observed at least ten times. The gene calls are TRBV11-2 and TRBJ1-1; no firm D call. The CDR3 runs 14 residues. The V gene's germline CDR1 is SGHAT and CDR2 FQNNGV. Trimming removed 3 bases at V and 1 base at J, with 9 bases between. CDR3 protein: CASSFDVPNTEAFF. CDR3 bases: TGTGCCAGCAGCTTTGATGTCCCGAACACTGAAGCTTTCTTT.

At least ten counts were recorded for this clonotype. This chain uses TRBV5-1 with TRBJ2-7, with D possibly matching TRBD1 (5 bases). Germline V gene data show CDR1 as SGHRS and CDR2 as YFSETQ. This CDR3 is built from 14 residues. The V and J ends lost 0 bases and 4 bases respectively, with 11 bases between them. The chain's CDR3 is CASSLAGKGYEQYF. The CDR3 DNA follows: TGCGCCAGCAGCTTGGCCGGTAAGGGGTACGAGCAGTACTTC.

The sample holds many counts of this clonotype. The chain uses TRBV3-1 and TRBJ2-3; the D is unclear. The CDR3 runs to 15 residues. The germline V gene has CDR1 LGHDT and CDR2 YNNKEL (reference sequence). Deletions cut 1 base from V and 3 bases from J, with 11 bases between. CDR3 region: CASSQGLGPTDTQYF. The CDR3 DNA reads as TGTGCCAGCAGCCAAGGCCTAGGACCGACAGATACGCAGTATTTT.

This clonotype was counted ten times or more. The gene calls are TRBV7-9 and TRBJ1-3; no firm D call. The CDR3 totals 15 residues. Germline CDR1 and CDR2: SEHNR and FQNEAQ (reference sequence). Trimming left V 6 bases short and J 0 bases short, with 12 bases between. For the CDR3, the DNA is TGTGCCAGCAGACAACAACGGGTCTCTGGAAACACCATATATTTT. It translates to CASRQQRVSGNTIYF. The variable domain in full, with the rest retrieved from reference TRBV7-9 and TRBJ1-3, is DTGVSQNPRHKITKRGQNVTFRCDPISEHNRLYWYRQTLGQGPEFLTYFQNEAQLEKSRLLSDRFSAERPKGSFSTLEIQRTEQGDSAMYLCASRQQRVSGNTIYFGEGSWLTVV.

This clonotype occurred once. The J gene is TRBJ2-3, the V gene TRBV6-5; TRBD1 or TRBD2 may be the D gene (5 bases each). V shed 3 bases and J shed 4 bases, with 17 bases lying between them. CDR3 length: 16 residues. Germline V lookup: CDR1 MNHEY, CDR2 SVGAGI. DNA of the CDR3: TGTGCCAGCAGTTATATGGGACCCCTCGTCGCAGATACGCAGTATTTT. This sequence encodes CASSYMGPLVADTQYF.

V is TRBV3-1 and J is TRBJ2-5; 7 nucleotides agree with TRBD2. V gave up 4 bases and J gave up 5 bases; unmatched junction bases: 10. Per the germline V gene, CDR1 is LGHDT and CDR2 is YNNKEL (reference sequence). This CDR3 region has 15 residues. As DNA, the CDR3 is TGTGCCAGCAGCCGGGGAACGGGGGGACGGGAGACCCAGTACTTC. Protein: CASSRGTGGRETQYF.

This clonotype was observed many times. The chain uses TRBV10-3 and TRBJ2-5, with 16 bases lining up with TRBD2. CDR1 is ENHRY, CDR2 SYGVKD, per germline. The V segment lost 3 bases and the J segment 2 bases; nucleotides outside the gene matches: 6. This CDR3 spans 18 amino acids. The DNA for the CDR3 is TGTGCCATCAGTGACCCGGGACTAGCGGGAGGGATACAAGAGACCCAGTACTTC. It translates to CAISDPGLAGGIQETQYF.

This clonotype was seen many times. CDR3: CSAIIIYPTDTQYF. The DNA for the CDR3 is TGCAGTGCGATTATTATCTACCCCACAGATACGCAGTATTTT. The chain joins TRBV20-1 to TRBJ2-3; no clear D. CDR3 length: 14 amino acids. Trimming took off 6 bases at V and 2 bases at J, with 15 bases between the two ends. The germline gives CDR1 DFQATT, CDR2 SNEGSKA (reference sequence).

The chain has TRBV7-6 and TRBJ2-7; 8 bases agree with TRBD1. Germline CDR1 and CDR2: SGHVS and FNYEAQ. Trimming removed 0 bases from V and 3 bases from J; junction bases left unmatched: 1. The CDR3 length is 14 residues. CDR3 loop: CASSLADRGYEQYF. The DNA of the CDR3 is TGTGCCAGCAGCTTAGCCGACAGGGGCTACGAGCAGTACTTC. Full variable domain (rest looked up from reference TRBV7-6 and TRBJ2-7): GAGVSQSPRYKVTKRGQDVALRCDPISGHVSLYWYRQALGQGPEFLTYFNYEAQQDKSGLPNDRFSAERPEGSISTLTIQRTEQRDSAMYRCASSLADRGYEQYFGPGTRLTVT.

The rearrangement links TRBV3-1 to TRBJ2-1; 8 positions agree with TRBD2. CDR3 size: 16 residues. V was pared by 7 bases and J by 6 bases, with 14 bases of the junction left unmatched. Germline V gene lookup returns CDR1 LGHDT and CDR2 YNNKEL (reference sequence). The CDR3: CASIRRTSQVRNEQFF. The CDR3 DNA sequence: TGTGCCAGCATCAGAAGGACTAGCCAGGTGCGCAATGAGCAGTTCTTC.

This clonotype was recorded at least ten times. The chain has TRBV5-1 and TRBJ1-1; D unclear. Trimming cost V 5 bases and J 6 bases, with 14 bases left between them. The V gene's germline CDR1 is SGHRS and CDR2 YFSETQ. The CDR3 has 13 amino acids. Here the CDR3 reads CASRKLGAPEAFF. The CDR3 bases are TGCGCCAGCAGGAAATTGGGAGCCCCTGAAGCTTTCTTT.

This clonotype was counted between two and nine times. CDR3 sequence reads: CASSLQSWGDEQFF. The CDR3 region has the DNA TGTGCCAGCAGCTTACAATCGTGGGGCGATGAGCAGTTCTTC. The rearrangement uses TRBV7-3 and TRBJ2-1, with D perhaps matching TRBD1 (5 bases). This CDR3 comprises 14 residues. V lost 2 bases and J 8 bases, leaving 13 bases between the germline ends. Germline values: CDR1 SGHTA, CDR2 FQGTGA.

This clonotype was picked up many times. The chain combines TRBV12-3 or TRBV12-4 with TRBJ2-7; 8 bases are shared with TRBD1. The CDR3 is 15 amino acids. V lost 6 bases to trimming and J lost 1 base; unmatched junction nucleotides: 8. The CDR3 spells CASSYRTGKSYEQYF. CDR3 in DNA: TGTGCCAGCAGCTACCGGACAGGGAAGTCCTACGAGCAGTACTTC.

This clonotype was counted many times. This chain uses TRBV20-1 with TRBJ2-1; D is possibly TRBD1 (6 bases). The germline V and J ends were trimmed by 7 bases and 3 bases, with 10 bases remaining between them. In germline, CDR1 is DFQATT, CDR2 SNEGSKA (reference sequence). The length of the CDR3 is 12 residues. CDR3 region: CSGWDIYNEQFF. For the CDR3, the DNA is TGCAGTGGATGGGACATCTACAATGAGCAGTTCTTC.